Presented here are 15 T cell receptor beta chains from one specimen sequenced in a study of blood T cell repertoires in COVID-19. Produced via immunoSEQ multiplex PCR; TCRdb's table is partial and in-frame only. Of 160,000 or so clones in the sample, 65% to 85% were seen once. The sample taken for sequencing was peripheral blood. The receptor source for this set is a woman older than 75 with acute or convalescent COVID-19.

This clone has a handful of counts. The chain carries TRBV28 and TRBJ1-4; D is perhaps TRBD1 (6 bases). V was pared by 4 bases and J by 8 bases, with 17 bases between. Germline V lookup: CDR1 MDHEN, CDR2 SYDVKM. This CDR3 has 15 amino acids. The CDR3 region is CASSSPQGSFEKLFF. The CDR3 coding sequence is TGTGCCAGCAGTTCACCACAGGGATCGTTCGAAAAACTGTTTTTT. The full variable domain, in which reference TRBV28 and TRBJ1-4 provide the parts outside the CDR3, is DVKVTQSSRYLVKRTGEKVFLECVQDMDHENMFWYRQDPGLGLRLIYFSYDVKMKEKGDIPEGYSVSREKKERFSLILESASTNQTSMYLCASSSPQGSFEKLFFGSGTQLSVL.

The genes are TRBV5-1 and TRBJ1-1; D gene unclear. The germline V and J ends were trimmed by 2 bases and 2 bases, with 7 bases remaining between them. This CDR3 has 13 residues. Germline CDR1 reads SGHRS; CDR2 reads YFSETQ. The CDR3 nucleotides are TGCGCCAGCAGCTTCACAGCAAACACTGAAGCTTTCTTT. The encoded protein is CASSFTANTEAFF.

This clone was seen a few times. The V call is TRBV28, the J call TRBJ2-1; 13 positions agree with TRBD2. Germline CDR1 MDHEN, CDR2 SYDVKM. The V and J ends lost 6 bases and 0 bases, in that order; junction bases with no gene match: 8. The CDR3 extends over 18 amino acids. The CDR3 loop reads CASSSRRLAGGSYNEQFF. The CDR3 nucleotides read TGTGCCAGCAGCTCGCGACGACTAGCGGGAGGCTCCTACAATGAGCAGTTCTTC. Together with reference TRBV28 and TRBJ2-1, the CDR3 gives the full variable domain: DVKVTQSSRYLVKRTGEKVFLECVQDMDHENMFWYRQDPGLGLRLIYFSYDVKMKEKGDIPEGYSVSREKKERFSLILESASTNQTSMYLCASSSRRLAGGSYNEQFFGPGTRLTVL.

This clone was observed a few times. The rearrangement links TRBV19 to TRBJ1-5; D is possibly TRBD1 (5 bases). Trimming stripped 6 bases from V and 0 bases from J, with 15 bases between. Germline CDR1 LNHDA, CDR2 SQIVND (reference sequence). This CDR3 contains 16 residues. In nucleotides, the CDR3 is TGTGCCAGTAGGACATCCGGGGGAGGTAGCAATCAGCCCCAGCATTTT. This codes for CASRTSGGGSNQPQHF.

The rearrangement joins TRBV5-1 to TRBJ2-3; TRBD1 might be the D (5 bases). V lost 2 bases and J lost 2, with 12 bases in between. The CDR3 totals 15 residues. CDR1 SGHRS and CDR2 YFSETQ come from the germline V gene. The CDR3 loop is CASSLSGRVTDTQYF. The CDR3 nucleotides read TGCGCCAGCAGCTTATCTGGCAGGGTCACAGATACGCAGTATTTT.

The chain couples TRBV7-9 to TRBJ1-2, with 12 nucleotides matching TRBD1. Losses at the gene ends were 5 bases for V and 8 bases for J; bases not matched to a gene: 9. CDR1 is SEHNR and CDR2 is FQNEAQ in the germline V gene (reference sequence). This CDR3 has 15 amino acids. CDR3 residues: CASSPPGTGGTGYTF. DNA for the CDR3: TGTGCCAGCAGCCCGCCCGGGACAGGGGGCACGGGCTACACCTTC.

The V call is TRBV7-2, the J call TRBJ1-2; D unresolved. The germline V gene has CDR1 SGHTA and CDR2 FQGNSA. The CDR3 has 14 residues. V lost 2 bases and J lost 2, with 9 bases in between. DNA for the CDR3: TGTGCCAGCAGCTTATTCGGGTTGAACTATGGCTACACCTTC. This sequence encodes CASSLFGLNYGYTF.

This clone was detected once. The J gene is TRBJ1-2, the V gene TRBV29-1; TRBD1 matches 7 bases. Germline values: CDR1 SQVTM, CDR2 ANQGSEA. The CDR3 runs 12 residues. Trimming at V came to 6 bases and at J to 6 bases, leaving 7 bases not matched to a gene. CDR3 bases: TGCAGCGTGGGAGGACAGGTCCATGGCTACACCTTC. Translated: CSVGGQVHGYTF.

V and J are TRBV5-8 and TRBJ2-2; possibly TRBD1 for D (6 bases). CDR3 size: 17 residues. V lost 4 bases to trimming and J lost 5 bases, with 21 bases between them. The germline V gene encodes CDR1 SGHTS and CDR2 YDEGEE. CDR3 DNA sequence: TGTGCCAGCAGCCCGGACCTGGACAGCCTCGTTACCGGGGAGCTGTTTTTT. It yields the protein CASSPDLDSLVTGELFF.

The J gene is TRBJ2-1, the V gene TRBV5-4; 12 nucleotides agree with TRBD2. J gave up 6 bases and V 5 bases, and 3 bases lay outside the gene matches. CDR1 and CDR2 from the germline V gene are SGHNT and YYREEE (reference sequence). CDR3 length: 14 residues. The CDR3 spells CASRLAGGSNEQFF. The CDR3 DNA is TGTGCCAGCAGACTAGCGGGGGGTTCCAATGAGCAGTTCTTC.

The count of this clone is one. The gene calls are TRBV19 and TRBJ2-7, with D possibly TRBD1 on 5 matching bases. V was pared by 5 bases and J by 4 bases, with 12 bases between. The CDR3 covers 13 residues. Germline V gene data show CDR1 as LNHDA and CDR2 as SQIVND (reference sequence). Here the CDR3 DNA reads TGTGCCAGTAGTCCGCAGACAGCATACGAGCAGTACTTC. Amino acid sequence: CASSPQTAYEQYF.

The CDR3 sequence is CASSLNRGGEQYF. The CDR3 DNA is TGTGCCAGCTCACTAAACAGGGGAGGAGAGCAGTACTTC. V gene TRBV18 combines with J gene TRBJ2-7; perhaps TRBD1 as D (7 bases). CDR3 size: 13 residues. Trimming pared 4 bases from V and 7 bases from J, leaving 14 bases between. CDR1 and CDR2 from the germline V gene are KGHSH and LQKENI.

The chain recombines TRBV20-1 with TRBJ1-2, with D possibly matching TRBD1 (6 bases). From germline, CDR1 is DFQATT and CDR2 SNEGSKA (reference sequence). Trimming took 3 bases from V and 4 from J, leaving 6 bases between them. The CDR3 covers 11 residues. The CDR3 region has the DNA TGCAGTGCTAGGGACAGCTATGGCTACACCTTC. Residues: CSARDSYGYTF.

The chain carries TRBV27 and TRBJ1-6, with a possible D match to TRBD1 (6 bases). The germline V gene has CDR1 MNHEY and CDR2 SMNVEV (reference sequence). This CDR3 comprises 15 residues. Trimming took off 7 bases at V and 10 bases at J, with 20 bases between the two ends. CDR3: CASKSRDTRSSPLHF. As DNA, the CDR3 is TGTGCCAGCAAATCCCGGGACACAAGGAGCTCACCCCTCCACTTT.

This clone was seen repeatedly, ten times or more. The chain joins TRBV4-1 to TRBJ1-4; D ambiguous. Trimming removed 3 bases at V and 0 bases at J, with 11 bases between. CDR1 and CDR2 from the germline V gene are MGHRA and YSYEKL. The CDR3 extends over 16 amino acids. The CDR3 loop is CASSQQSYSTNEKLFF. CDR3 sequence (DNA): TGCGCCAGCAGCCAGCAGTCGTATTCAACTAATGAAAAACTGTTTTTT.